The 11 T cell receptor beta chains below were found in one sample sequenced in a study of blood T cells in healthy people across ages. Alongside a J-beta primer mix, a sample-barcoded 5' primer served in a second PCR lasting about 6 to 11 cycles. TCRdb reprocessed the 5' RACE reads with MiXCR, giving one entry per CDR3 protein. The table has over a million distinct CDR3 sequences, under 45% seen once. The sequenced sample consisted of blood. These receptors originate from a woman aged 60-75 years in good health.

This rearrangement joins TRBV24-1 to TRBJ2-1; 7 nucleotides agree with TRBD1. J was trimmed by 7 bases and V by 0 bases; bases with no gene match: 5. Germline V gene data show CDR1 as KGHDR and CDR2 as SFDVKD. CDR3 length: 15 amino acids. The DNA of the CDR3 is TGTGCCACCAGTGATTTGTGGGACAGCGCGAATGAGCAGTTCTTC. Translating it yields CATSDLWDSANEQFF.

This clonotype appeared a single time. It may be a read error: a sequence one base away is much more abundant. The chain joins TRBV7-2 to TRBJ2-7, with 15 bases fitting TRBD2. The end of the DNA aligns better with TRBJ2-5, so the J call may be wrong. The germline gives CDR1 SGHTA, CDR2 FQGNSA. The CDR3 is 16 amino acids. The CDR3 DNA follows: TGTGCCAACAGCCTGAGGACTAGCGGGAGGGGTGAGACCCAGTACTTC. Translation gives CANSLRTSGRGETQYF.

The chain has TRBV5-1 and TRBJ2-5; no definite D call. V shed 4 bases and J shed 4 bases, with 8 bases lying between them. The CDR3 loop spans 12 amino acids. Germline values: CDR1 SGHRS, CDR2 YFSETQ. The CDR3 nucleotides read TGCGCCAGCAGCGAGGAACGAGAGACCCAGTACTTC. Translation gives CASSEERETQYF.

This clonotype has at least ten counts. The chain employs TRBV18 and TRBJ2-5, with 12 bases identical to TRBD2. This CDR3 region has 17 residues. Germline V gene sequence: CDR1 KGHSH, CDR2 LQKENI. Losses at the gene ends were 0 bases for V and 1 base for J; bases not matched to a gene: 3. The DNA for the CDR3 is TGTGCCAGCTCACCACCAACTAGCGGGAGGCCCCAAGAGACCCAGTACTTC. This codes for CASSPPTSGRPQETQYF.

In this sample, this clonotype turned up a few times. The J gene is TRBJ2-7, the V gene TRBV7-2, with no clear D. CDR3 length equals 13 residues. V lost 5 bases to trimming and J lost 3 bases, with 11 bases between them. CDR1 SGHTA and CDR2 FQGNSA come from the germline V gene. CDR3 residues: CASSNRVSYEQYF. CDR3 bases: TGTGCCAGCAGCAACCGGGTTAGCTACGAGCAGTACTTC.

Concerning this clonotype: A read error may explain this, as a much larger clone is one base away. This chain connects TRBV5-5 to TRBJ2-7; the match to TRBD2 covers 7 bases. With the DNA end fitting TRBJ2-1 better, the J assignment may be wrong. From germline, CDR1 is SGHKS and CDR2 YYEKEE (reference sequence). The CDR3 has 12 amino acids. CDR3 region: CASSLWGGTQFF. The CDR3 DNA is TGTGCCAGCAGCTTGTGGGGAGGGACCCAGTTCTTC.

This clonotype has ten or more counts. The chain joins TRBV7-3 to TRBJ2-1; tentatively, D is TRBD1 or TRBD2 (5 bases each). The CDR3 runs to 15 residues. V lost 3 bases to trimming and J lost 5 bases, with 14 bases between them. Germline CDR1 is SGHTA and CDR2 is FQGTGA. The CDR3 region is CASSLMGPWDNEQFF. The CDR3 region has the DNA TGTGCCAGCAGCTTGATGGGACCGTGGGACAATGAGCAGTTCTTC.

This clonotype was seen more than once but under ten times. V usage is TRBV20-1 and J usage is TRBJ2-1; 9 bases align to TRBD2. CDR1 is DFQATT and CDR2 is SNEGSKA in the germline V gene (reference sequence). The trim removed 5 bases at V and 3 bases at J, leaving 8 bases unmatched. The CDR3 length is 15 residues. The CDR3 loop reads CSARGPSGIYNEQFF. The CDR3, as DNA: TGCAGTGCTCGGGGCCCTAGCGGGATCTACAATGAGCAGTTCTTC.

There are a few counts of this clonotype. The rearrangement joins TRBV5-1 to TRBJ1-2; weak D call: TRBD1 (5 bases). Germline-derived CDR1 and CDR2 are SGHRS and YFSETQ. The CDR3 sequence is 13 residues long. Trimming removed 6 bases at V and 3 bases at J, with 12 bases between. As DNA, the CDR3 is TGCGCCAGCACCCCGGGGACGGACTATGGCTACACCTTC. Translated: CASTPGTDYGYTF.

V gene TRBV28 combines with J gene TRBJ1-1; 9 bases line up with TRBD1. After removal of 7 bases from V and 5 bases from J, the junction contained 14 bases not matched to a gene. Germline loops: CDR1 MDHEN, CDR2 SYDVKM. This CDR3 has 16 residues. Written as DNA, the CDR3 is TGTGCCAGCATCCAGTCGGGACAGGGATTACGAACTGAAGCTTTCTTT. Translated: CASIQSGQGLRTEAFF.

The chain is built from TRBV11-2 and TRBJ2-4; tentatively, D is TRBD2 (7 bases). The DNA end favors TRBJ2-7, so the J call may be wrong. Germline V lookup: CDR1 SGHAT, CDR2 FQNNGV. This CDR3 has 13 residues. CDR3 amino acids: CASSPRGGFEQYF. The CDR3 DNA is TGTGCCAGCAGCCCCAGGGGAGGGTTCGAGCAGTACTTC.